A single T cell receptor (beta chain) is shown here with its context. This record belongs to a study of blood T cell repertoires in COVID-19. Study background: There were acute and convalescent COVID-19 samples, and they came from the United States, Italy and Spain. PBMCs, B-cell-depleted T cells, or T cells were the source of the cDNA or gDNA that made up the material.

Per germline, CDR1 SQVTM and CDR2 ANQGSEA. The CDR3 sequence is 13 residues long. V was shortened by 3 bases and J by 10 bases, with 19 bases between the two germline ends. Authors' data handling: Using reference gene primer amplification, nucleated cell counts were estimated. Clones were sequenced by immunoSEQ multiplex PCR, and TCRdb holds only the in-frame ones, with some missing. V, J and clone size reflect that table, while D and trimming were determined from the DNA. Of some 150,000 clones in the sample, roughly 81% were seen once. The receptor's source is a man aged 35 to 55 with acute or convalescent COVID-19. Material: peripheral blood. This chain connects TRBV29-1 to TRBJ2-7, with TRBD1 as a possible D gene (6 bases). CDR3 in DNA: TGCAGCGTTGATGCAGGGGTCCCTTCTTCTCAGTACTTC. It translates to CSVDAGVPSSQYF.